This T cell receptor (beta chain) was obtained from a study of T-cell memory formation after mild COVID-19. Whole-study context: The study found TCR clusters largely donor specific. Findings and limits, study-wide: For contracting clones, CD4+ ones sat mainly in CM and EM, CD8+ in EMRA. A subset of responding clones appeared in pre-infection memory, suggesting cross-reactive memory joined.

Constant-segment primers and 5'RACE yielded cDNA libraries for TCR alpha and TCR beta, each carrying sample barcodes and UMIs. Using its own MiXCR run on the 5' RACE reads, TCRdb lists one record per CDR3 protein. The data contain about 620,000 distinct CDR3 sequences, roughly 18% of them singletons. As to this clonotype: Antigen: not known.

The sequence was obtained from an adult woman who had mild COVID-19 (a few samples of this study predate the infection). Cell type and time point are not known. The sequenced sample was PBMCs or a T cell subset sorted from them (not recorded which).

The CDR3 nucleotides read TGTGCCATCAGTGAGTCCGGACTAGCGGGGTCCCATCAAGATACGCAGTATTTT. Translated, it gives CAISESGLAGSHQDTQYF. The rearrangement uses TRBV10-3 and TRBJ2-3, with 12 bases lining up with TRBD2. CDR1 is ENHRY and CDR2 is SYGVKD in the germline V gene. The CDR3 consists of 18 residues. With V trimmed by 0 bases and J by 5 bases, 9 bases remained unmatched.